This TCR beta chain was recovered during a study of type 1 regulatory T cells. On the study more broadly: T-allo10 is a Tr1-enriched, alloantigen-specific CD4 T cell product made in vitro.

Notes on the study in general: Type 1 regulatory T cells had a more restricted TCR repertoire than non-type 1 regulatory T cells.

TCRdb re-called the reads through MiXCR, storing one row per CDR3 protein. The data contain tens of thousands of distinct CDR3 sequences, 55% to 65% of them singletons. This clonotype appeared once. Antigen: not known. This may stem from a read error, because a much larger clone lies one nucleotide away. The CDR3 totals 18 residues. From germline, CDR1 is MNHEY and CDR2 SMNVEV (reference sequence). Sample: cultured non-Tr1 T cells, either the whole culture or a sorted T cell fraction (not recorded which). J is TRBJ1-5 and V is TRBV27, with 9 nucleotides matching TRBD1. This receptor was identified in a human donor in good health. CDR3 bases: TGTGCCACCAGTTCCCTACCGGGACAGGGCAGGGGCAATCAGCCCCAGCATTTT. This sequence encodes CATSSLPGQGRGNQPQHF.